This T cell receptor (beta chain) is drawn from a study of blood T cell repertoires in COVID-19. Study-level information: COVID-19 samples from acute and convalescent phases originated in the United States, Italy and Spain.

J lost 5 bases, V lost 4 bases, and 7 bases had no gene match. Germline V CDR1 and CDR2: ENHRY, SYGVKD. This CDR3 is built from 15 residues. Enrolled through a virtual design, the participants were between 18 and 89 years of age and came from 24 US areas. Authors' methods: Researchers report that nucleated cell counts were estimated from reference gene primer amplification. Repertoires were generated with immunoSEQ multiplex PCR, while TCRdb's copy carries only in-frame clones and drops some. V, J and clone size reflect that table, while D and trimming were determined from the DNA. The sample lists 170,000 or so clones, 88% occurring once.

Sequencing used PBMCs or T cells enriched from blood (not recorded which). The chain employs TRBV10-3 and TRBJ1-1; TRBD1 agrees at 10 bases. The clonotype originates from a woman in her fifties or sixties who had recovered from COVID-19. The CDR3 spells CAISGWDRGVTEAFF. In nucleotides, the CDR3 is TGTGCCATCAGTGGGTGGGACAGGGGCGTTACTGAAGCTTTCTTT.